This passage covers 12 T cell receptor beta chains from one sample sequenced in a study of T cells expressing NK-cell markers. TCRdb reworked the 5' RACE reads into one entry per CDR3 protein, no DNA. This table lists some 410,000 distinct CDR3 sequences. The sample consisted of blood T cells: a sorted CD56 or NKG2C T cell subset, CD4+ or CD8+ T cells, or bulk PBMC T cells (not recorded which). These TCRs come from a woman between 18 and 70 years old in good health.

The chain is built from TRBV2 and TRBJ2-3; TCRdb's D gene call, TRBD1, goes unchecked for lack of DNA. The CDR3 runs to 16 residues. Germline V gene lookup returns CDR1 SNHLY and CDR2 FYNNEI. The CDR3 here is CASSDPDVAKLTTQYF. The complete variable domain, with remaining parts taken from reference TRBV2 and TRBJ2-3, reads EPEVTQTPSHQVTQMGQEVILRCVPISNHLYFYWYRQILGQKVEFLVSFYNNEISEKSEIFDDQFSVERPDGSNFTLKIRSTKLEDSAMYFCASSDPDVAKLTTQYFGPGTRLTVL.

This rearrangement joins TRBV7-9 to TRBJ2-3; TCRdb outputs TRBD2, but without DNA this stays unchecked. CDR1 is SEHNR and CDR2 is FQNEAQ in the germline V gene (reference sequence). The CDR3 is 17 amino acids. CDR3 region: CASSLPPRSGVGDTQYF. Full variable domain (missing parts from reference TRBV7-9 and TRBJ2-3): DTGVSQNPRHKITKRGQNVTFRCDPISEHNRLYWYRQTLGQGPEFLTYFQNEAQLEKSRLLSDRFSAERPKGSFSTLEIQRTEQGDSAMYLCASSLPPRSGVGDTQYFGPGTRLTVL.

The chain carries TRBV3-1 and TRBJ2-7; checking the TCRdb D call of TRBD1 is not possible without DNA. CDR1 and CDR2 from the germline V gene are LGHDT and YNNKEL (reference sequence). The CDR3 loop spans 16 amino acids. The CDR3 protein is CASGLVRDDWRYEQYF.

V gene TRBV7-9 combines with J gene TRBJ2-1. Germline-derived CDR1 and CDR2 are SEHNR and FQNEAQ (reference sequence). This CDR3 has 14 amino acids. The CDR3 loop reads CASSLGSYQDEQFF. Drawing the rest from reference TRBV7-9 and TRBJ2-1, the complete variable domain is DTGVSQNPRHKITKRGQNVTFRCDPISEHNRLYWYRQTLGQGPEFLTYFQNEAQLEKSRLLSDRFSAERPKGSFSTLEIQRTEQGDSAMYLCASSLGSYQDEQFFGPGTRLTVL.

This chain connects TRBV7-3 to TRBJ2-1; the TRBD2 assignment by TCRdb is unverifiable without DNA. Germline V gene lookup returns CDR1 SGHTA and CDR2 FQGTGA. The CDR3 is 12 residues long. CDR3 protein: CASSFTGTSAFF.

The rearrangement links TRBV29-1 to TRBJ2-3; TCRdb reports TRBD1, a call that lacks DNA to check it against. The CDR3 has 17 amino acids. Germline V gene sequence: CDR1 SQVTM, CDR2 ANQGSEA. The CDR3 here is CSVEDLQGQGIADTQYF.

The chain has TRBV20-1 and TRBJ1-1; the TCRdb D gene call, TRBD1, has no DNA to confirm it. Germline CDR1 reads DFQATT; CDR2 reads SNEGSKA (reference sequence). There are 16 residues in the CDR3. The CDR3 loop reads CSARGDRGEVNTEAFF.

The chain combines TRBV4-3 with TRBJ2-1. This CDR3 has 15 residues. The germline V gene encodes CDR1 LGHNA and CDR2 YSLEER. This chain's CDR3 is CASSQAQSEVKEQFF.

CDR3 loop: CASSLAMEDTQYF. This sequence joins TRBV5-6 and TRBJ2-3. The CDR3 runs 13 residues. Germline V gene sequence: CDR1 SGHDT, CDR2 YYEEEE.

The chain couples TRBV11-2 to TRBJ2-5; TCRdb's D call, TRBD1, is unchecked because there is no DNA. Looked up from germline, CDR1 is SGHAT and CDR2 is FQNNGV. The CDR3 runs to 14 residues. CDR3 sequence: CASSLDRGRETQYF.

The rearrangement uses TRBV19 and TRBJ2-2; without DNA, the TCRdb call of TRBD2 cannot be checked. The V gene's germline CDR1 is LNHDA and CDR2 SQIVND (reference sequence). This CDR3 spans 15 amino acids. The chain's CDR3 is CASSPLAPGTGELFF.

CDR3 protein: CASSWDPRYQPQHF. The chain employs TRBV28 and TRBJ1-5; TCRdb gives TRBD1 as the D gene, but with no DNA this cannot be confirmed. From germline, CDR1 is MDHEN and CDR2 SYDVKM. The CDR3 contains 14 residues.